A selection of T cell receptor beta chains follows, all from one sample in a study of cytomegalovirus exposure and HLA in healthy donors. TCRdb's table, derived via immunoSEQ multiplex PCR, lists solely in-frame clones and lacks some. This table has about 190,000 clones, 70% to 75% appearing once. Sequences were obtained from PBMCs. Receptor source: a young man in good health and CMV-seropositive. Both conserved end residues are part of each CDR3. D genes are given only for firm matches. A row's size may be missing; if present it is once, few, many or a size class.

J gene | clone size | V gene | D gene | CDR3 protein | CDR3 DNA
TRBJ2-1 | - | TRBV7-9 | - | CSSSLGSGLLYNEQFF | TGTTCCAGCAGCTTAGGTAGCGGTCTCTTATACAATGAGCAGTTCTTC
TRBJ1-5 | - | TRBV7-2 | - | CASSLDLIGQPQHF | TGTGCCAGCAGCCTAGACCTCATCGGTCAGCCCCAGCATTTT
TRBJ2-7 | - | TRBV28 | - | CASSPSGESYEQYF | TGTGCCAGCAGTCCCTCGGGTGAGTCCTACGAGCAGTACTTC
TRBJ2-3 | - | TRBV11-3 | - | CASSPGREDTQYF | TGTGCCAGCAGCCCGGGCAGGGAAGATACGCAGTATTTT
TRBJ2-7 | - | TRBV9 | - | CASSVTGGLAPGEQYF | TGTGCCAGCAGCGTGACCGGTGGGCTTGCCCCAGGGGAGCAGTACTTC
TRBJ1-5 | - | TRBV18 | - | CASSLRGGNQPQHF | TGTGCCAGCTCATTAAGGGGGGGGAATCAGCCCCAGCATTTT
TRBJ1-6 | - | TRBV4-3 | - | CASSQDKARGYSPLHF | TGCGCCAGCAGCCAGGATAAGGCAAGGGGGTACTCACCCCTCCACTTT
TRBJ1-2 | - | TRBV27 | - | CASSLISGNGYTF | TGTGCCAGCAGTTTAATATCGGGGAATGGCTACACCTTC
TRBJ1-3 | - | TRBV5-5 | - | CASSLEQGFGNTIYF | TGTGCCAGCAGCTTGGAGCAGGGGTTCGGAAACACCATATATTTT
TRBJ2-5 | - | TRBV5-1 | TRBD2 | CASSLAAGGGETQYF | TGCGCCAGCAGCTTGGCGGCGGGAGGAGGAGAGACCCAGTACTTC
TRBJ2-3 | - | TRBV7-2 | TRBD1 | CASSLPRDSNTDTQYF | TGTGCCAGCAGCTTACCTAGGGACAGCAACACAGATACGCAGTATTTT
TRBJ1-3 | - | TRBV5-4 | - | CASSFGFGVSGNTIYF | TGTGCCAGCAGCTTTGGATTCGGGGTCTCTGGAAACACCATATATTTT
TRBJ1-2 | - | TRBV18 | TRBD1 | CASSADRVNYGYTF | TGTGCCAGCTCAGCCGACAGGGTCAACTATGGCTACACCTTC
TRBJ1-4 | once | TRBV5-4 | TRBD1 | CASSLAGQGGEKLFF | TGTGCCAGCAGCTTGGCGGGGCAGGGGGGAGAAAAACTGTTTTTT
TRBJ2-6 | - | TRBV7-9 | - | CASSLADEGTGANVLTF | TGTGCCAGCAGCTTAGCGGACGAAGGGACAGGGGCCAACGTCCTGACTTTC
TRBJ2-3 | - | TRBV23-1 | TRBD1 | CASSQSLAGGIARDTQYF | TGCGCCAGCAGTCAATCGTTGGCAGGGGGAATCGCACGAGATACGCAGTATTTT
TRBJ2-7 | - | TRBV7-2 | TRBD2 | CASSRAGGQLEQYF | TGTGCCAGCAGCCGAGCGGGGGGGCAACTCGAGCAGTACTTC
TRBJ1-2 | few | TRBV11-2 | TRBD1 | CASSLSPTGGYGYTF | TGTGCCAGCAGCTTATCTCCCACAGGGGGCTATGGCTACACCTTC
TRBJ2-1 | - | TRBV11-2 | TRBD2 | CASSLGSSGFGDNEQFF | TGTGCCAGCAGCTTAGGGTCTAGCGGGTTCGGAGATAATGAGCAGTTCTTC
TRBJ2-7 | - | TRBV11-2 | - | CASSFIGGGGGPYEQYF | TGTGCCAGCAGCTTCATAGGGGGTGGAGGTGGTCCCTACGAGCAGTACTTC
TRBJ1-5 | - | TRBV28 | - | CASNRGTNQPQHF | TGTGCCAGCAACCGGGGGACCAATCAGCCCCAGCATTTT